This T cell receptor (beta chain) was obtained from a study of vaccination effects on CD4 cells after COVID-19. The assay was immunoSEQ multiplex PCR, and TCRdb's table has in-frame clones only and misses some. The table includes roughly 65,000 clones, 70% to 80% detected once. Notes on this clone: Its matching antigen is unknown.

ViraFEST assay sequencing came after antigen-specific CD4+ T cells were expanded with viral peptide pools. Following a roughly 9-day culture, CD4+ T cells were purified. The vaccine recipients had no prior SARS-CoV-2 infection, with negative nucleocapsid antibodies. The researchers cultured 1.5 million to 2 million PBMC per well with 9.5 to 10 IU/ml IL-2 and approximately 9.3 ug/ml peptides. This TCR came from a human donor who received a COVID-19 vaccine. Here the sequenced sample was CD4+ T cells from PBMCs cultured with HCoV-NL63 spike peptides, taken before COVID-19 vaccination.

CDR3 region: CASSYDGTNSPLHF. Written as DNA, the CDR3 is TGTGCCAGCAGCTACGACGGAACCAATTCACCCCTCCACTTT. The V gene is TRBV5-6, the J gene TRBJ1-6; D is unclear. CDR3 length equals 14 residues. With 3 bases removed from V and 7 bases from J, the gap between germline ends came to 11 bases. CDR1 and CDR2 (germline): SGHDT, YYEEEE. Complete variable domain (other parts from reference TRBV5-6 and TRBJ1-6): DAGVTQSPTHLIKTRGQQVTLRCSPKSGHDTVSWYQQALGQGPQFIFQYYEEEERQRGNFPDRFSGHQFPNYSSELNVNALLLGDSALYLCASSYDGTNSPLHFGNGTRLTVT.